This T cell receptor beta chain came from a study of T cells after yellow fever vaccination. Overall study: SMART-Seq v4 Ultra Low Input prepared libraries from low-cell fractions. Study-level points and caveats: Compared with primary, the secondary response was weaker and peaked at day 5, not 15.

In the case of this clonotype: Its specificity is unknown.

TCRdb processed the 5' RACE reads anew with MiXCR; each CDR3 protein has one entry. The sample carries around 360,000 distinct CDR3 sequences, more than 9% recorded once. The sequence was collected from a man younger than 35 who received the YFV17D yellow fever vaccine. This sample comprised PBMCs, obtained on the day of the first yellow fever vaccination.

The CDR3 is CASSLRRGATYEQYF. CDR3 DNA: TGTGCCAGCAGTTTAAGGCGGGGGGCAACCTACGAGCAGTACTTC. This chain connects TRBV12-3 or TRBV12-4 to TRBJ2-7; 8 nucleotides line up with TRBD2. The CDR3 extends over 15 amino acids. The V and J ends lost 2 bases and 2 bases, in that order; junction bases with no gene match: 5.